The source of this T cell receptor (beta chain) is a study of metastatic and nonmetastatic thyroid tumors. The entire patient cohort was treatment-naive prior to thyroid surgery. Note on this clone: The antigen remains undetermined.

This CDR3 comprises 16 residues. Germline CDR1 reads MGHRA; CDR2 reads YSYEKL. V lost 2 bases, J lost 6 bases, and 9 bases stayed unmatched. Study-wide points: Significantly higher TCR beta diversity was reportedly seen in malignant thyroid tumors than benign nodules, in blood and tumor.

In the study's own analysis: For papillary thyroid cancer, a distant-metastasis classifier was constructed from CDR3 differences observed across clinicopathological groups. TCRdb reanalyzed the PCR reads via MiXCR. TCRdb, rather than the study authors, made the V and J calls. The sample holds over 25,000 clones, 9.5% to 14% seen once. The TCR sequence derives from a female donor with papillary thyroid cancer or a benign thyroid nodule (not recorded which). Some clones in this sample may be carry-over from other donors' samples. The V call is TRBV4-1, the J call TRBJ1-4, with 7 bases lining up with TRBD1. The sequencing input was blood. CDR3 bases: TGCGCCAGCAGCCAATTACCGACAGGGTTGGATGAAAAACTGTTTTTT. Translation: CASSQLPTGLDEKLFF.